This T cell receptor beta chain was identified during a study of shared clonotypes between healthy human individuals. Looking at the study overall: Three plates were used per donor for CD4 naive, three for CD4 memory, two for CD8 naive and one for CD8 memory.

As to this clone: The antigen is unknown.

From germline, CDR1 is SQVTM and CDR2 ANQGSEA. The CDR3 runs to 18 residues. The assay was immunoSEQ multiplex PCR, and TCRdb's table has in-frame clones only and misses some. The sample contains roughly 2,500,000 clones, approximately 93% of which appear only once. Study-wide points: Rarefaction gave evidence that sorted-subset sequencing remained incomplete despite large depth.

This TCR came from a man between 18 and 35 years old in good health. Some clones in this sample may be carry-over from other donors' samples. V and J are TRBV29-1 and TRBJ2-3, with TRBD2 matching 11 bases. The specimen sequenced was naive CD4+ T cells from PBMCs. Subset of the sample: CD45RA+ positively selected. The CDR3 DNA is TGCAGTGGACGGCGAATGCGACTAGCGGGATTTTGGGCAGATACGCAGTATTTT. Translation: CSGRRMRLAGFWADTQYF.